The subject of this entry is one TCR beta chain. The CDR3 is made up of 16 amino acids. The ends lost 4 bases at V and 5 bases at J; junction bases unmatched: 9. CDR1 SGHNT and CDR2 YENEEA come from the germline V gene. This table comes from immunoSEQ multiplex PCR, and its TCRdb copy is limited to in-frame clones, with some not included. This table holds tens of thousands of clones, 90% to 95% found once. The data originate from a study of OX40 agonist ivuxolimab in advanced cancers. Sequences were derived from CD4+ or CD8+ T cells sorted from blood, sampled in a trial of the OX40 agonist ivuxolimab. The chain recombines TRBV11-3 with TRBJ2-5, with 11 nucleotides matching TRBD1. This sequence was found in an adult with an advanced solid tumor such as melanoma, head and neck, liver or kidney cancer. CDR3 sequence (DNA): TGTGCCAGCAGCTCTAGGACAGGGGGCGGTTTGGAGACCCAGTACTTC. Its protein is CASSSRTGGGLETQYF. The whole variable domain, remainder taken from reference TRBV11-3 and TRBJ2-5, is EAGVVQSPRYKIIEKKQPVAFWCNPISGHNTLYWYLQNLGQGPELLIRYENEEAVDDSQLPKDRFSAERLKGVDSTLKIQPAELGDSAVYLCASSSRTGGGLETQYFGPGTRLLVL.